The 29 T cell receptor beta chains in this list originate from one sample, sequenced in a study of T cells in localized non-small cell lung cancer. Profiling relied on immunoSEQ multiplex PCR, and the TCRdb table lists in-frame clones only, not all of them. The sample records approximately 33,000 clones, approximately 92% being singletons. This specimen consisted of peripheral blood, obtained before any cancer treatment. The receptors derive from a female donor at least 60 years old with stage I lung adenocarcinoma.

The genes are TRBV2 and TRBJ2-5; 8 bases align to TRBD2. This CDR3 contains 14 residues. The germline gives CDR1 SNHLY, CDR2 FYNNEI. V shed 4 bases and J 5 bases; nucleotides not matched to a gene: 6. CDR3 DNA sequence: TGTGCCAGCAGTGTTCGGGGGGGGCAGGAGACCCAGTACTTC. It translates to CASSVRGGQETQYF.

V is TRBV27 and J is TRBJ1-1; 10 bases are a match to TRBD1. Germline trimming cut 0 bases from V and 4 bases from J; bases unmatched to any gene: 2. This CDR3 contains 15 residues. Germline V gives CDR1 MNHEY, CDR2 SMNVEV (reference sequence). CDR3 in DNA: TGTGCCAGCAGTTTATCGGGACAGGGGCCCACTGAAGCTTTCTTT. Its protein product is CASSLSGQGPTEAFF.

The rearrangement joins TRBV2 to TRBJ2-2; 8 bases line up with TRBD2. Germline V lookup: CDR1 SNHLY, CDR2 FYNNEI. This CDR3 has 15 amino acids. The trim removed 7 bases at V and 3 bases at J, leaving 7 bases unmatched. The CDR3 spells CASIQAGAHTGELFF. Here the CDR3 DNA reads TGTGCCAGCATCCAAGCGGGGGCGCACACCGGGGAGCTGTTTTTT.

This chain links TRBV7-9 with TRBJ2-5; TRBD1 agrees at 7 bases. The CDR3 spans 14 residues. The junction had 7 bases not matched to a gene; V was cut back by 5 bases and J by 4 bases. Germline assignment: CDR1 SEHNR and CDR2 FQNEAQ (reference sequence). The CDR3, as DNA: TGTGCCAGCAGCCCTAGGTCAGGGGGAGAGACCCAGTACTTC. This gives the protein CASSPRSGGETQYF.

This rearrangement joins TRBV27 to TRBJ2-7; TRBD1 matches at 8 bases. The trim removed 6 bases at V and 1 base at J, leaving 2 bases unmatched. Per the germline V gene, CDR1 is MNHEY and CDR2 is SMNVEV (reference sequence). CDR3 length: 13 residues. CDR3 protein: CASRWTGSYEQYF. The CDR3 DNA follows: TGTGCCAGCAGGTGGACAGGGTCCTACGAGCAGTACTTC.

The gene calls are TRBV4-1 and TRBJ2-5, with TRBD1 as a possible D gene (5 bases). Germline CDR1 MGHRA, CDR2 YSYEKL. This CDR3 contains 14 residues. Trimming shortened V by 1 base and J by 2 bases, and 8 bases separated the two germline ends. The CDR3: CASSQGYRQETQYF. The CDR3 bases are TGCGCCAGCAGCCAAGGGTACAGGCAAGAGACCCAGTACTTC.

V is TRBV6-6 and J is TRBJ1-2, with TRBD1 as a possible D gene (5 bases). The CDR3 sequence is 15 residues long. Germline CDR1 is MNHNY and CDR2 is SVGAGI (reference sequence). Trimming cost V 7 bases and J 2 bases, with 17 bases left between them. CDR3: CASKGEQALNYGYTF. The CDR3 DNA is TGTGCCAGCAAAGGGGAACAGGCCCTAAACTATGGCTACACCTTC.

V is TRBV9 and J is TRBJ2-1; unclear D gene. This CDR3 region has 14 residues. The germline V gene encodes CDR1 SGDLS and CDR2 YYNGEE. V shed 4 bases and J shed 6 bases, with 14 bases lying between them. The CDR3 loop is CASSLRSLGNEQFF. The CDR3 DNA reads as TGTGCCAGCAGCTTACGGTCCTTGGGCAATGAGCAGTTCTTC.

This chain uses TRBV7-2 with TRBJ2-5; the match to TRBD1 covers 9 bases. This CDR3 comprises 14 residues. Germline CDR1 reads SGHTA; CDR2 reads FQGNSA. Trimming removed 5 bases from V and 5 bases from J; junction bases left unmatched: 6. The chain's CDR3 is CASSTDRGSETQYF. In nucleotides, the CDR3 is TGTGCCAGCAGCACCGACAGGGGGAGCGAGACCCAGTACTTC.

V usage is TRBV9 and J usage is TRBJ1-3; unclear D gene. Per germline, CDR1 SGDLS and CDR2 YYNGEE. V lost 4 bases, J lost 4 bases, and 15 bases lay in between. The CDR3 extends over 15 amino acids. The CDR3 DNA reads TGTGCCAGCAGCCACTCACTCGACTCGGGAAACACCATATATTTT. This translates into CASSHSLDSGNTIYF.

The sample holds one count of this clone. V and J are TRBV9 and TRBJ1-1; a possible D gene is TRBD1 (6 bases). V was clipped by 4 bases and J by 0 bases, with 16 bases between them. The CDR3 loop spans 16 amino acids. Germline CDR1 SGDLS, CDR2 YYNGEE. CDR3 amino acids: CASSPLTGLMNTEAFF. CDR3 sequence (DNA): TGTGCCAGCAGCCCGCTGACAGGACTGATGAACACTGAAGCTTTCTTT.

The gene calls are TRBV6-5 and TRBJ1-6, with TRBD1 as a possible D gene (6 bases). V was shortened by 5 bases and J by 2 bases, with 10 bases between the two germline ends. CDR1 is MNHEY, CDR2 SVGAGI, per germline. The length of the CDR3 is 15 residues. CDR3: CASSGGLTYNSPLHF. As DNA, the CDR3 is TGTGCCAGCAGTGGGGGGCTTACCTATAATTCACCCCTCCACTTT.

The rearrangement links TRBV6-1 to TRBJ1-2; tentatively, D is TRBD1 (5 bases). With 6 bases removed from V and 5 bases from J, the gap between germline ends came to 16 bases. From germline, CDR1 is MNHNS and CDR2 SASEGT. The CDR3 sequence is 14 residues long. CDR3 nucleotide sequence: TGTGCCAGCAGGGAGTTCGGGGCAGGGTATGGCTACACCTTC. Translating gives CASREFGAGYGYTF.

The chain uses TRBV11-2 and TRBJ2-1; a weak D match, TRBD2 (5 bases). V was pared by 11 bases and J by 6 bases, with 17 bases between. This CDR3 spans 13 amino acids. The V gene's germline CDR1 is SGHAT and CDR2 FQNNGV. CDR3 sequence reads: CASSPGLSNEQFF. CDR3 DNA: TGTGCCTCAAGCCCGGGGTTGAGCAATGAGCAGTTCTTC.

The gene calls are TRBV5-1 and TRBJ2-6; D is perhaps TRBD1 (6 bases). CDR3 length: 19 amino acids. V lost 3 bases and J 0 bases, leaving 19 bases between the germline ends. Germline CDR1 and CDR2: SGHRS and YFSETQ. As DNA, the CDR3 is TGCGCCAGCAGCTGGACGGCCGGGACACCATACTCTGGGGCCAACGTCCTGACTTTC. Translation gives CASSWTAGTPYSGANVLTF.

The chain carries TRBV6-6 and TRBJ1-2; 7 bases are shared with TRBD1. Unmatched junction bases numbered 9, after V lost 2 bases and J lost 3 bases. The CDR3 runs 16 residues. From germline, CDR1 is MNHNY and CDR2 SVGAGI (reference sequence). The CDR3: CASSYGRGLSDYGYTF. DNA of the CDR3: TGTGCCAGCAGTTACGGGAGGGGGCTGTCGGACTATGGCTACACCTTC.

The gene calls are TRBV27 and TRBJ2-7, with a possible D match to TRBD1 (5 bases). Germline CDR1 MNHEY, CDR2 SMNVEV (reference sequence). V lost 5 bases and J 6 bases, leaving 23 bases between the germline ends. The CDR3 sequence is 16 residues long. CDR3 sequence: CASSPGVWGASTEQYF. Here the CDR3 DNA reads TGTGCCAGCAGTCCTGGGGTTTGGGGCGCATCTACCGAGCAGTACTTC.

The rearrangement uses TRBV10-3 and TRBJ2-3; D might be TRBD1 or TRBD2, each matching 5 bases. CDR3 size: 15 residues. Germline values: CDR1 ENHRY, CDR2 SYGVKD. Trimming removed 4 bases from V and 2 bases from J, with 13 bases in between. Here the CDR3 reads CAISVPTGLTDTQYF. The DNA of the CDR3 is TGTGCCATCAGTGTTCCGACGGGGCTCACAGATACGCAGTATTTT.

The gene calls are TRBV27 and TRBJ2-1; TRBD1 matches at 7 bases. The CDR3 runs 14 residues. After removal of 10 bases from V and 7 bases from J, the junction contained 13 bases not matched to a gene. Per germline, CDR1 MNHEY and CDR2 SMNVEV (reference sequence). In DNA form, the CDR3 reads TGTGCCACCCGAACCGGGACCAGGGGGAATGAGCAGTTCTTC. The encoded protein is CATRTGTRGNEQFF.

In its sample, this clone was seen once. The CDR3 region has the DNA TGCAGCGTTGAAGATCCGGGGGGTCGACGGCAGTACTTC. Its translation is CSVEDPGGRRQYF. V gene TRBV29-1 combines with J gene TRBJ2-7; 7 nucleotides line up with TRBD2. The ends lost 0 bases at V and 9 bases at J; junction bases unmatched: 8. The germline CDR1 and CDR2 sequences are SQVTM and ANQGSEA. This CDR3 has 13 residues.

The V and J genes are TRBV12-5 and TRBJ2-5; D remains unclear. Trimming cost V 1 base and J 2 bases, with 2 bases left between them. Germline values: CDR1 LGHNT, CDR2 FRNRAP. The CDR3 spans 12 residues. DNA for the CDR3: TGTGCTAGTGGTTTGGGTCAAGAGACCCAGTACTTC. Translation: CASGLGQETQYF.

This chain uses TRBV19 with TRBJ2-2; 13 bases agree with TRBD2. The CDR3 sequence is 18 residues long. The V segment lost 5 bases and the J segment 0 bases; nucleotides outside the gene matches: 6. CDR1 is LNHDA and CDR2 is SQIVND in the germline V gene (reference sequence). The CDR3 reads CASSPGLAGASNTGELFF. In DNA form, the CDR3 reads TGTGCCAGTAGTCCCGGACTAGCGGGGGCCTCGAACACCGGGGAGCTGTTTTTT.

The chain recombines TRBV29-1 with TRBJ2-7; D could derive from TRBD1 or TRBD2 (5 bases each). CDR1 and CDR2 (germline): SQVTM, ANQGSEA. Trimming cost V 4 bases and J 1 base, with 14 bases left between them. CDR3 length: 14 amino acids. The DNA for the CDR3 is TGCAGCGTTGGGGGCGGGCAGGGTTCCTACGAGCAGTACGTC. Translating gives CSVGGGQGSYEQYV.

J is TRBJ2-6 and V is TRBV19; D uncertain. Germline values: CDR1 LNHDA, CDR2 SQIVND (reference sequence). Trimming took off 5 bases at V and 0 bases at J, with 11 bases between the two ends. CDR3 length: 16 residues. For the CDR3, the DNA is TGTGCCAGTAGTGCTTTATCGGGCTCTGGGGCCAACGTCCTGACTTTC. Its translation: CASSALSGSGANVLTF.

The chain combines TRBV4-1 with TRBJ1-4, with a possible D match to TRBD1 (5 bases). The CDR3 consists of 17 residues. V was trimmed by 0 bases and J by 8 bases, leaving 19 bases between them. In germline, CDR1 is MGHRA, CDR2 YSYEKL. CDR3 sequence: CASSQEKQGKVEEKLFF. CDR3 DNA sequence: TGCGCCAGCAGCCAAGAGAAGCAGGGAAAGGTCGAGGAAAAACTGTTTTTT.

The chain joins TRBV9 to TRBJ2-2; D possibly uses TRBD1 or TRBD2 (5 bases each). Trimming removed 4 bases from V and 0 bases from J, with 13 bases in between. Germline V lookup: CDR1 SGDLS, CDR2 YYNGEE. The CDR3 extends over 16 amino acids. Written as DNA, the CDR3 is TGTGCCAGCAGCCCGTCGGGACGGTCGAACACCGGGGAGCTGTTTTTT. It translates to CASSPSGRSNTGELFF. Combining the CDR3 with reference TRBV9 and TRBJ2-2 gives the whole variable domain DSGVTQTPKHLITATGQRVTLRCSPRSGDLSVYWYQQSLDQGLQFLIQYYNGEERAKGNILERFSAQQFPDLHSELNLSSLELGDSALYFCASSPSGRSNTGELFFGEGSRLTVL.

CDR3 residues: CASSDSGGGDTQYF. The DNA of the CDR3 is TGTGCCAGCAGTGACTCGGGGGGCGGAGATACGCAGTATTTT. The chain couples TRBV6-4 to TRBJ2-3, with D perhaps TRBD1 or TRBD2 (6 bases each). Per the germline V gene, CDR1 is MRHNA and CDR2 is SNTAGT. CDR3 length: 14 residues. Between the trimmed V and J ends, which lost 0 bases and 5 bases, there was a span of 9 bases.

This sequence joins TRBV18 and TRBJ2-7; 7 bases align to TRBD1. Germline-derived CDR1 and CDR2 are KGHSH and LQKENI. V lost 6 bases to trimming and J lost 0 bases; unmatched junction nucleotides: 5. CDR3 size: 14 residues. The DNA of the CDR3 is TGTGCCAGCTCGGGCCGGGACAGCTCCTACGAGCAGTACGTC. Its translation: CASSGRDSSYEQYV.

The rearrangement links TRBV19 to TRBJ1-2; TRBD1 is a possible D gene (6 bases). V gave up 6 bases and J gave up 7 bases, with 21 bases separating them. The CDR3 contains 15 residues. The germline V gene has CDR1 LNHDA and CDR2 SQIVND (reference sequence). The CDR3 region has the DNA TGTGCCAGTAGCAGCCTCAACGCGCCGACAGGTGGCTACACCTTC. This sequence encodes CASSSLNAPTGGYTF.